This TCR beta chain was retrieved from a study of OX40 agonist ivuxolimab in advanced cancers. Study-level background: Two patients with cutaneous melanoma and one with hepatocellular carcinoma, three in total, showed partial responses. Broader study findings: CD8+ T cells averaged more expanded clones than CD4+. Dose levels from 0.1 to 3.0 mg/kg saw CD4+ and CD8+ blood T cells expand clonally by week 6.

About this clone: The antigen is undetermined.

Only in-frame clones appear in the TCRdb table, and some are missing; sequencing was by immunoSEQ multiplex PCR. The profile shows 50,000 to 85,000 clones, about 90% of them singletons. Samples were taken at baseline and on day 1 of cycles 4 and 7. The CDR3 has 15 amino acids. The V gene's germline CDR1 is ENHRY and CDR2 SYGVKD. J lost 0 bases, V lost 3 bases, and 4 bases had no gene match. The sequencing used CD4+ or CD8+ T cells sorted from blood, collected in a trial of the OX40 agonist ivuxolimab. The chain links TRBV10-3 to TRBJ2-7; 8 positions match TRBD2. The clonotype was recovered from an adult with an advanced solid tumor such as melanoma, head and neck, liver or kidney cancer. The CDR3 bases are TGTGCCATCAGTGACAGCGGGAGCAACTCCTACGAGCAGTACTTC. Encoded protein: CAISDSGSNSYEQYF.